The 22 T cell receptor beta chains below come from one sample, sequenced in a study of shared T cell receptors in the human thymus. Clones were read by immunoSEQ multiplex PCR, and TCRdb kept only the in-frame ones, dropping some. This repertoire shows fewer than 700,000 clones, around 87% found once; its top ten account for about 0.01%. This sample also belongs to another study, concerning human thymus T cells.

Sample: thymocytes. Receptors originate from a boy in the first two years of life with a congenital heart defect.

The CDR3 DNA is TGCAGCGTTGAGGTCGGGTACAATGAGCAGTTCTTC. Translation: CSVEVGYNEQFF. This chain joins TRBV29-1 and TRBJ2-1; D is undetermined. Trimming cost V 3 bases and J 4 bases, with 7 bases left between them. The CDR3 is 12 residues long. Per germline, CDR1 SQVTM and CDR2 ANQGSEA.

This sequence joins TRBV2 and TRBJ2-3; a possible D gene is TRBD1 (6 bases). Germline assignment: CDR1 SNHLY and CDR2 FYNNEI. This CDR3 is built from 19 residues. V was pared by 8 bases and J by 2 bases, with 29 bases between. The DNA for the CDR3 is TGTGCCAGCCGGCCCGGTCCGGGATTTCAGGGGAGATCCACAGATACGCAGTATTTT. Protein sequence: CASRPGPGFQGRSTDTQYF. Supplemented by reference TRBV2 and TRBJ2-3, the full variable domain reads EPEVTQTPSHQVTQMGQEVILRCVPISNHLYFYWYRQILGQKVEFLVSFYNNEISEKSEIFDDQFSVERPDGSNFTLKIRSTKLEDSAMYFCASRPGPGFQGRSTDTQYFGPGTRLTVL.

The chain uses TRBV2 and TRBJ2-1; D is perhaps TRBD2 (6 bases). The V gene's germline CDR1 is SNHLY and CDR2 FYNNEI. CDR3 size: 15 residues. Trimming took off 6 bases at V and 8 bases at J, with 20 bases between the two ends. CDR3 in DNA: TGTGCCAGCAGGGGGTCGGGGACTGGGGGACATGAGCAGTTCTTC. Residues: CASRGSGTGGHEQFF.

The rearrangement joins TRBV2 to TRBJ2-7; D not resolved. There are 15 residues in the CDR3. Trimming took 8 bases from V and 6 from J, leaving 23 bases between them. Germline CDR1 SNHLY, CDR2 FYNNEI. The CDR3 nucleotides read TGTGCCAGCCGAGATTTGCTCTTAGCTGCTACCGAGCAGTACTTC. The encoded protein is CASRDLLLAATEQYF.

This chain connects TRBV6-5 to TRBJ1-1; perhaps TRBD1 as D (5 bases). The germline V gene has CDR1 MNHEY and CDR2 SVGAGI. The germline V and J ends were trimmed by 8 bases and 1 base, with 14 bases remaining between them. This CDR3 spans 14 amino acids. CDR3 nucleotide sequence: TGTGCCAGCCGAAGGGTCAGGGAGAACACTGAAGCTTTCTTT. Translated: CASRRVRENTEAFF.

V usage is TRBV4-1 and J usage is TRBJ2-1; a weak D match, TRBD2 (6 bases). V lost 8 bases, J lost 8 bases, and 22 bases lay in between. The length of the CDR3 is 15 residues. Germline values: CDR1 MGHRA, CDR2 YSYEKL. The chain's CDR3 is CASGLNGPGEDEQFF. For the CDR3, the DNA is TGCGCCAGCGGCCTAAACGGCCCTGGGGAGGATGAGCAGTTCTTC.

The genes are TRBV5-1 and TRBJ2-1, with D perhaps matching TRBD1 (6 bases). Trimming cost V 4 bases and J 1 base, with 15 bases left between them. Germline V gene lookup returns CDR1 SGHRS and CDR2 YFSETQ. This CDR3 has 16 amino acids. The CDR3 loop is CASSMDSSYSYNEQFF. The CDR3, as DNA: TGCGCCAGCAGCATGGACAGCTCCTATTCCTACAATGAGCAGTTCTTC.

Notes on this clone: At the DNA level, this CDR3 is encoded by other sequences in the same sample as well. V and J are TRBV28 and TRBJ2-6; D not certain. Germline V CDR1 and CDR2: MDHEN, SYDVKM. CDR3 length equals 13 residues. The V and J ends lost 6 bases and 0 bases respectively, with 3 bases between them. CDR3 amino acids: CASSGSGANVLTF. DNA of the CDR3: TGTGCCAGCAGCGGCTCTGGGGCCAACGTCCTGACTTTC.

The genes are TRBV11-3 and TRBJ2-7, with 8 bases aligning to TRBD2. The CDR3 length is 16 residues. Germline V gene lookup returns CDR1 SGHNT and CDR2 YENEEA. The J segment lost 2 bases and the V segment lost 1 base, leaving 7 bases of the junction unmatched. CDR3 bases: TGTGCCAGCAGCTTAGGGCCTAGCGGGCCCCCCTACGAGCAGTACTTC. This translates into CASSLGPSGPPYEQYF.

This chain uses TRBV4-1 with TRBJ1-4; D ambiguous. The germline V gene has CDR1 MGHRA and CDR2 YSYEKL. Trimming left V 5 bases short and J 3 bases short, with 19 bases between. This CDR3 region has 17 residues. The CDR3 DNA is TGCGCCAGCAGCTCCCCAAAGGAAGGGAGTTCTAATGAAAAACTGTTTTTT. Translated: CASSSPKEGSSNEKLFF.

CDR3 loop: CASRRGPLGRNTEAFF. For the CDR3, the DNA is TGTGCCAGCAGAAGGGGGCCCTTGGGTAGAAACACTGAAGCTTTCTTT. V is TRBV28 and J is TRBJ1-1; 7 positions match TRBD1. Germline V gene lookup returns CDR1 MDHEN and CDR2 SYDVKM. After removal of 6 bases from V and 2 bases from J, the junction contained 12 bases not matched to a gene. The CDR3 totals 16 residues.

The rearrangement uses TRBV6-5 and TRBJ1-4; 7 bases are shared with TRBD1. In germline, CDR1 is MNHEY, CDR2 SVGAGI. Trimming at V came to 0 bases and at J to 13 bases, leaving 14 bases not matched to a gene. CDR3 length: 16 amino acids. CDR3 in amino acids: CASSYSMYETGTALFF. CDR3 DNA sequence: TGTGCCAGCAGTTACTCGATGTATGAGACAGGGACTGCACTGTTTTTT.

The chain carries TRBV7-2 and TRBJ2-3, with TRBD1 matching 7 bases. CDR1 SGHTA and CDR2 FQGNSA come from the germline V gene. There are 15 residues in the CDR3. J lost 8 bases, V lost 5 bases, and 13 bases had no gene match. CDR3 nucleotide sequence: TGTGCCAGCAGCCCGAGGGGGACAGCCGAAGGTACGCAGTATTTT. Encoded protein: CASSPRGTAEGTQYF.

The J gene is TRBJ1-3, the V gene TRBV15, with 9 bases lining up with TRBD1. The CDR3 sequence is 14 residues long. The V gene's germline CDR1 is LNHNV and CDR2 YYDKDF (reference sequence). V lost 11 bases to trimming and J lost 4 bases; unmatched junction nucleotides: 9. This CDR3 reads CAATTGGFGNTIYF. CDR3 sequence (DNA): TGTGCCGCCACTACAGGGGGCTTCGGAAACACCATATATTTT.

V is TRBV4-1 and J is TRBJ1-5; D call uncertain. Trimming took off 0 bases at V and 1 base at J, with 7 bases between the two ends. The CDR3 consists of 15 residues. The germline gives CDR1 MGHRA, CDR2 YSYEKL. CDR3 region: CASSQDGASNQPQHF. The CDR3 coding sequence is TGCGCCAGCAGCCAAGATGGAGCCAGCAATCAGCCCCAGCATTTT.

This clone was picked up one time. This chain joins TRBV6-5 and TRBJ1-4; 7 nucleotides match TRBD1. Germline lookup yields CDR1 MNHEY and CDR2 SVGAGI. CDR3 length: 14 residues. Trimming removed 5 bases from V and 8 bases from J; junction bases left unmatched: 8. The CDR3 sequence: CASSATGRQEKLFF. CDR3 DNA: TGTGCCAGCAGTGCGACAGGGAGGCAAGAAAAACTGTTTTTT.

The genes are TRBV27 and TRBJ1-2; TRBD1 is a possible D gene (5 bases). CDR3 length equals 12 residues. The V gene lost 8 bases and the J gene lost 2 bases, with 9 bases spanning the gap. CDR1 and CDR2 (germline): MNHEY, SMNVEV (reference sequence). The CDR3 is CASPQGNYGYTF. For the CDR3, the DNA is TGTGCCAGCCCGCAGGGCAACTATGGCTACACCTTC.

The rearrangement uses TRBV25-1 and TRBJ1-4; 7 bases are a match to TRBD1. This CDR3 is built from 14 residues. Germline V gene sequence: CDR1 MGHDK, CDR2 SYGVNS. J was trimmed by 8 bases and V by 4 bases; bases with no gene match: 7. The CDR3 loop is CASSVTGETEKLFF. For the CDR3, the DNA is TGTGCCAGCAGTGTTACAGGGGAAACAGAAAAACTGTTTTTT.

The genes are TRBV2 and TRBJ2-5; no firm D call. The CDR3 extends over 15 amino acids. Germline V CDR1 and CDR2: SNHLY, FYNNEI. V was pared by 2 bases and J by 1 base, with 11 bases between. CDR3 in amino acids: CASSESGRSQETQYF. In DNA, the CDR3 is TGTGCCAGCAGTGAATCTGGCAGATCCCAAGAGACCCAGTACTTC.

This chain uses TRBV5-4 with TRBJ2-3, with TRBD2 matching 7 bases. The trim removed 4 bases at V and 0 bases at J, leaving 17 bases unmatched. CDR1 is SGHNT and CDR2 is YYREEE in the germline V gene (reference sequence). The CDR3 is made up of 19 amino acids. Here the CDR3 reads CASSHGRLAGLPSTDTQYF. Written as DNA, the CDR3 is TGTGCCAGCAGCCACGGTCGACTAGCCGGATTGCCTAGCACAGATACGCAGTATTTT.

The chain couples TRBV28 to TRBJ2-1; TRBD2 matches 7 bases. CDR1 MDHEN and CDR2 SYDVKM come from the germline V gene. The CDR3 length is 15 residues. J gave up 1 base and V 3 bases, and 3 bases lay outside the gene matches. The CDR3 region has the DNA TGTGCCAGCAGTTTGCGGACTAGTTCCTACAATGAGCAGTTCTTC. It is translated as CASSLRTSSYNEQFF. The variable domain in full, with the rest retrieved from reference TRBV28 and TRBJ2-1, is DVKVTQSSRYLVKRTGEKVFLECVQDMDHENMFWYRQDPGLGLRLIYFSYDVKMKEKGDIPEGYSVSREKKERFSLILESASTNQTSMYLCASSLRTSSYNEQFFGPGTRLTVL.

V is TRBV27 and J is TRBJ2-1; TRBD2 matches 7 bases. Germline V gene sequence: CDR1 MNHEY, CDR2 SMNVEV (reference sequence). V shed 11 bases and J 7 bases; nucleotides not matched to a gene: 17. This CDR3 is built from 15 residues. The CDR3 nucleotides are TGTGCCGGCGACCATCCTAGCGGAGGGAGGAATGAGCAGTTCTTC. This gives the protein CAGDHPSGGRNEQFF.